Listed below are T cell receptor beta chains from one sample, sequenced in a study of shared clonotypes between healthy human individuals. Profiled with immunoSEQ multiplex PCR; TCRdb holds only in-frame clones, not every one. Among some 660,000 clones listed, more than 70% were seen once. The sample consisted of memory CD4+ T cells sorted from blood. The source of these receptors is a woman younger than 45 in good health. Both conserved end residues are part of each CDR3. Fields, in order: D gene, clone size, V gene, J gene, CDR3 DNA, CDR3 protein. The D gene is left open where the match is weak. Some rows mark clone size as missing; the rest say once, few, many or name a class of expanded clone.

.	few	TRBV21-1	TRBJ2-2	TGTGCCAGCAGCAAAGCGGGAAACCACACCGGGGAGCTGTTTTTT	CASSKAGNHTGELFF
.	.	TRBV5-6	TRBJ2-1	TGTGCCAGCAGCCGAGCGGGCTACAATGAGCAGTTCTTC	CASSRAGYNEQFF
TRBD2	few	TRBV18	TRBJ2-7	TGTGCCAGCTCACTTAGAACCGGGACTAGCGGGAGCCCAACATCCTACGAGCAGTACTTC	CASSLRTGTSGSPTSYEQYF
.	.	TRBV29-1	TRBJ1-1	TGCAGCGTTACGACAGGAGGGTGGACTGAAGCTTTCTTT	CSVTTGGWTEAFF
.	.	TRBV5-4	TRBJ2-3	TGTGCCAGCAGCCCCCAGTTAAGCGGCAGCACAGATACGCAGTATTTT	CASSPQLSGSTDTQYF
.	.	TRBV15	TRBJ1-2	TGTGCCACCAGCAGAGATCGCACGGGGGGCCATGGCTACACCTTC	CATSRDRTGGHGYTF
.	once	TRBV7-2	TRBJ1-5	TGTGCCAGCAGCTTAGTAGCACTTCTCAATCAGCCCCAGCATTTT	CASSLVALLNQPQHF
.	few	TRBV19	TRBJ2-2	TGTGCCAGTAATAAAGGCGGTGACACCGGGGAGCTGTTTTTT	CASNKGGDTGELFF
TRBD1	many	TRBV28	TRBJ2-4	TGTGCCAGCAGCCGTCTCTCCTGGGACAGGGTTAAAAACATTCAGTACTTC	CASSRLSWDRVKNIQYF
TRBD2	.	TRBV19	TRBJ2-3	TGTGCCAGTAATATACTAGCGGGAACCACAGATACGCAGTATTTT	CASNILAGTTDTQYF
.	.	TRBV7-8	TRBJ2-3	TGTGCCAGCAGCCGCCCGTGGAGGGCCACCGCGGATACGCAGTATTTT	CASSRPWRATADTQYF
.	.	TRBV7-9	TRBJ1-2	TGTGCCAGCACCTTCGCGGGCAGCGACTATGGCTACACCTTC	CASTFAGSDYGYTF
.	.	TRBV7-3	TRBJ2-2	TGTGCCAGCAGCTTAAGAGGGTCTGGGGAGCTGTTTTTT	CASSLRGSGELFF
.	.	TRBV5-1	TRBJ2-3	TGCGCCAGCAGCCCACGGGTGCCCCAAACAGATACGCAGTATTTT	CASSPRVPQTDTQYF
.	.	TRBV7-2	TRBJ2-1	TGTGCCAGCAGTTCCTGGGCGGGAAGTTACAATGAGCAGTTCTTC	CASSSWAGSYNEQFF
.	few	TRBV10-3	TRBJ1-5	TGTGCCATCAGTGATTTTAATCAGCCCCAGCATTTT	CAISDFNQPQHF
TRBD2	.	TRBV5-1	TRBJ2-5	TGCGCCAGCAGCGAAACTAGCGCGAGGTCGGAGACCCAGTACTTC	CASSETSARSETQYF
.	.	TRBV6-5	TRBJ2-7	TGTGCCAGCAGCTCTGGGGGGTGGGAGACCTACGAGCAGTACTTC	CASSSGGWETYEQYF
.	.	TRBV2	TRBJ1-5	TGTGCCAGCAGAGGGGAATCCCATCAGCCCCAGCATTTT	CASRGESHQPQHF
.	.	TRBV7-9	TRBJ1-1	TGTGCCAGCAGCCCCCACGCAGATGAAGCTTTCTTT	CASSPHADEAFF
.	once	TRBV25-1	TRBJ2-1	TGTGCCAGCAGTGAATTTGAGTTTAGTGAGCAGTTCTTC	CASSEFEFSEQFF
.	once	TRBV30	TRBJ1-4	TGTGCCTGGAGTGTGGGTGCAACTAATGAAAAACTGTTTTTT	CAWSVGATNEKLFF
TRBD2	few	TRBV7-3	TRBJ2-2	TGTGCCAGCAGCTTAGGTGTTAGCGGGGACACCGGGGAGCTGTTTTTT	CASSLGVSGDTGELFF
TRBD1	.	TRBV6-1	TRBJ2-3	TGTGCCAGCAGGGGACAGGGGATTAGCACAGATACGCAGTATTTT	CASRGQGISTDTQYF
TRBD1	.	TRBV18	TRBJ2-1	TGTGCCAGCTCCCAAGGGACAGGGGGATACAATGAGCAGTTCTTC	CASSQGTGGYNEQFF
TRBD1	.	TRBV9	TRBJ2-7	TGTGCCAGCAGCGACGGGACAGGGGACGAGCAGTACTTC	CASSDGTGDEQYF
TRBD1	few	TRBV30	TRBJ2-1	TGTGCCTGGGTCACAGCCGACAGGGGGCTAGAAGGTAATGAGCAGTTCTTC	CAWVTADRGLEGNEQFF
TRBD1	.	TRBV29-1	TRBJ2-2	TGCAGCGTGGGACAGTCGAACACCGGGGAGCTGTTTTTT	CSVGQSNTGELFF
.	.	TRBV28	TRBJ2-7	TGTGCCAGCAAAACGCTAACCTACGAGCAGTACTTC	CASKTLTYEQYF
.	.	TRBV7-9	TRBJ2-3	TGTGCCAGCAACCCAGGGTATGGGACAGATACGCAGTATTTT	CASNPGYGTDTQYF
.	few	TRBV28	TRBJ1-4	TGTGCCAGCGGACCCGCCTCGGGGGGGCGGGAAAAACTGTTTTTT	CASGPASGGREKLFF
.	few	TRBV5-1	TRBJ2-7	TGCGCCAGCAGCCAAACCGGGACGGAACATTCCTACGAGCAGTACTTC	CASSQTGTEHSYEQYF
.	.	TRBV7-3	TRBJ2-1	TGTGCCAGCAGCTTAAGTAGCGGCCTGTACAATGAGCAGTTCTTC	CASSLSSGLYNEQFF
TRBD2	.	TRBV7-9	TRBJ2-1	TGTGCCAGCACCCACTCGGGTAGCGGGAAGAAGCAGTTCTTC	CASTHSGSGKKQFF
TRBD1	.	TRBV10-3	TRBJ2-7	TGTGCCATCAGTAGGGGGACAGAGCTGAGCGAGCAGTACTTC	CAISRGTELSEQYF
.	.	TRBV5-5	TRBJ1-2	TGTGCCAGCAGCTTGACTTCAGGGGACTATGGCTACACCTTC	CASSLTSGDYGYTF
TRBD2	once	TRBV13	TRBJ2-7	TGTGCCAGCAGGAGAACGAAGTCTAGCGGGAGCTCCTACGAGCAGTACTTC	CASRRTKSSGSSYEQYF
TRBD2	.	TRBV27	TRBJ2-5	TGTGCCAGCAGTACCCAAGCGGGAGGGATACAAGAGACCCAGTACTTC	CASSTQAGGIQETQYF
TRBD2	.	TRBV25-1	TRBJ2-1	TGTGCCAGCAGTGAATGGCTGGCGGGAGGGAACAATGAGCAGTTCTTC	CASSEWLAGGNNEQFF
TRBD2	.	TRBV29-1	TRBJ2-1	TGCAGCGTAGACCGGTCTAGCGGAGGGGACTACAATGAGCAGTTCTTC	CSVDRSSGGDYNEQFF
.	.	TRBV4-2	TRBJ2-3	TGTGCCAGCAGCCCCCTCCTCACAGATACGCAGTATTTT	CASSPLLTDTQYF
.	few	TRBV14	TRBJ2-7	TGTGCCAGCAGCCCCGCGGAGGTTGGTTACGAGCAGTACTTC	CASSPAEVGYEQYF
.	.	TRBV6-1	TRBJ1-5	TGTGCCAGCAGTGTGGGGGGGTTGATGAGTCAGCCCCAGCATTTT	CASSVGGLMSQPQHF
.	.	TRBV5-5	TRBJ2-7	TGTGCCAGCAGCACCCCGGGACGGTACTCCTACGAGCAGTACTTC	CASSTPGRYSYEQYF
.	.	TRBV7-9	TRBJ1-2	TGTGCCAGCAGCTTAGTGACGGGACGCGTCACCTTC	CASSLVTGRVTF